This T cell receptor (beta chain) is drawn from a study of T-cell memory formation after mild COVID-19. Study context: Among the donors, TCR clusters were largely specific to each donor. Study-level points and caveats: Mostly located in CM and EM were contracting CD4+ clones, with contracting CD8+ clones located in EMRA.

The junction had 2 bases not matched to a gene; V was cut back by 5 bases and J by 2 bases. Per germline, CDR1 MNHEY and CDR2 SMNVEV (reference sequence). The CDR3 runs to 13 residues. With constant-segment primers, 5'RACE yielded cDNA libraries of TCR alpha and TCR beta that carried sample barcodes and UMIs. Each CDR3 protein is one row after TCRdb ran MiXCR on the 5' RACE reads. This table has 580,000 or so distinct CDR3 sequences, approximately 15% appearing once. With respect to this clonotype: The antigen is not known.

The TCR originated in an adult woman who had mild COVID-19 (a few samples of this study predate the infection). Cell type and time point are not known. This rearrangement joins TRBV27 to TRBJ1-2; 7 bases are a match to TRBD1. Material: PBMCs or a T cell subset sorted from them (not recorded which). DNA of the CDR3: TGTGCCAGCAGTAAGGGACAGAACTATGGCTACACCTTC. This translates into CASSKGQNYGYTF.